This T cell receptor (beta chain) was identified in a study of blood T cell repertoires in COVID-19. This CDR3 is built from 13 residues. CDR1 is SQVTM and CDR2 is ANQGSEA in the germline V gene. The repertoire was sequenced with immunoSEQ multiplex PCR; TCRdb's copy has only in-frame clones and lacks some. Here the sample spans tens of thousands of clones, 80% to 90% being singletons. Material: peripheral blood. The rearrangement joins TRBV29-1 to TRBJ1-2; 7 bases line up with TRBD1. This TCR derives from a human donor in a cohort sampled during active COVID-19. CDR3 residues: CTAGTAANYGYTF. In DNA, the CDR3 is TGCACCGCCGGGACAGCAGCTAACTATGGCTACACCTTC.